This TCR beta chain was profiled in a study of T-cell memory formation after mild COVID-19 (dated by TCRdb to the early 2020s). About the full investigation: TCR sequence clusters from the two donors were found to be largely donor specific. In two donors, T-cell clones that expanded and contracted after mild COVID-19 were tracked by sequencing TCRalpha and TCRbeta repertoires over time. The cohort comprised two young, previously healthy adult volunteers, one female and one male. The research as a whole found: Balanced CD4/CD8 phenotypes were observed for clones contracting from day 15 to 85, whereas a bias towards CD4+ was observed for a second wave of clones expanding from day 15 to 37. Only two mild cases were covered in the study, and larger cohorts including severe cases with pre-infection samples were considered necessary. The detection of some responding clones in pre-infection memory suggests that pre-existing cross-reactive memory T cells joined the SARS-CoV-2 response. Contracting CD4+ clones were located mainly in the CM and EM memory subsets, whereas CD8+ clones were found to be enriched in EMRA. Whether the second-wave clones peaking on day 37 were SARS-CoV-2 specific was not confirmed.

Ficoll-Paque density gradient centrifugation was the method used to isolate PBMCs. V is shortened by 7 bases, J by 2 bases, and the region joining them spans 14 bases. Reading from cysteine to phenylalanine, the CDR3 counts 14 amino acids. The entry retains the CDR3 DNA only, 42 bases that are in frame from base 1. CDR1 SEHNR and CDR2 FQNEAQ are derived from the germline V gene (reference sequence). The sequencing machine was an Illumina NovaSeq 6000. TCRalpha and TCRbeta cDNA libraries were built by 5'RACE with constant-segment primers, adding sample barcodes and unique molecular identifiers. RNA was extracted from every sample with Trizol reagent. Libraries were amplified in two PCR steps, with a second sample barcode and Illumina TruSeq adapters added in the second step. The libraries were sequenced on an Illumina NovaSeq using 2 x 150 bp paired-end reads. Under the source paper's analysis protocol: The reads were demultiplexed and collapsed into UMI-guided consensus sequences using migec v1.2.7. With mixcr v2.1.11, UMI consensuses were aligned to TRA and TRB V and J templates and assembled into clonotypes. Clonotypes were classified as expanded or contracted when called significant by both edgeR and NoisET, with noise models trained on biological replicates. For edgeR calls, the thresholds were a false discovery rate-adjusted p below 0.01 and a log2 fold-change of 1. As an exploratory analysis of dynamics, max-normalized trajectories of the 1000 most abundant clonotypes were examined with PCA combined with hierarchical clustering. Each responding clone was given a CD4 or CD8 phenotype based on the CD4+ and CD8+ repertoires, which had been sequenced separately. TCRdb cleaned the public reads at Q25 with fastp, built clones with MiXCR and kept in-frame beta chains. Duplicate CDR3 protein sequences are folded into a single record with the most common DNA and genes. In this record, the V and J calls reflect TCRdb's handling and not the investigators' own analysis. The sample includes about 470,000 distinct CDR3 sequences, with roughly 20% observed a single time. Of the sample, roughly 12% falls within the top ten clones.

Note on this clonotype: The antigen this receptor binds is unknown. There are no base qualities to consult, and no much larger clone falls within one base.

Sequencing was done on a sample of PBMCs or a T cell subset sorted from them (not recorded which). This TCR was sampled from an adult woman who had mild COVID-19 (a few samples of this study predate the infection). The sample titles of this study are shuffled in the database, so cell type and time point are left out; the donor was told from shared clones. The chain is assembled from TRBV7-9 and TRBJ1-1; matching of 5 bases hints at TRBD1 as the D gene. DNA sequence: TGTGCCAGCATCAACTCCGGGGGAAACACTGAAGCTTTCTTT. Translation gives CASINSGGNTEAFF.